The clone carrying this T cell receptor (beta chain) has just a few counts. Germline and junction disagree at one end, which may indicate a read error. TCRdb re-called the 5' RACE reads through MiXCR, storing one row per CDR3 protein. This sample yields hundreds of thousands of distinct CDR3 sequences, of which about a sixth are seen a single time; around 15% belongs to the top ten. These data originate in a study of T cells after yellow fever vaccination. Study-level background: It was SMART-Seq v4 Ultra Low Input that prepared the fractions with low cell numbers.

The germline gives CDR1 SEHNR, CDR2 FQNEAQ (reference sequence). This CDR3 region has 12 residues. The sequenced sample was PBMCs, obtained 4 to 5 days after the first yellow fever vaccination. This TCR came from a man aged 18 to 30 who received the YFV17D yellow fever vaccine. V is TRBV7-9 and J is TRBJ2-5; D perhaps matches TRBD1 (6 bases). CDR3 sequence reads: CASSVGEGGPGF. Written as DNA, the CDR3 is TGTGCCAGCAGCGTCGGGGAAGGGGGACCAGGCTTC.